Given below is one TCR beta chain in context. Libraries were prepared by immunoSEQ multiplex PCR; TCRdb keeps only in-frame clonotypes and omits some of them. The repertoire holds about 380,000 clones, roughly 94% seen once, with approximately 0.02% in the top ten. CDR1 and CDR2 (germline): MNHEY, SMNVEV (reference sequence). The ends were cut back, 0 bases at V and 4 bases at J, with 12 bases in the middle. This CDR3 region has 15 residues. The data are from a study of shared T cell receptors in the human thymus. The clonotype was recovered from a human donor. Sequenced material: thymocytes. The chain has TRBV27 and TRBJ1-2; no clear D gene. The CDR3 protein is CASSLSYLARYGYTF. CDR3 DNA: TGTGCCAGCAGTTTATCCTATTTAGCCCGCTATGGCTACACCTTC.